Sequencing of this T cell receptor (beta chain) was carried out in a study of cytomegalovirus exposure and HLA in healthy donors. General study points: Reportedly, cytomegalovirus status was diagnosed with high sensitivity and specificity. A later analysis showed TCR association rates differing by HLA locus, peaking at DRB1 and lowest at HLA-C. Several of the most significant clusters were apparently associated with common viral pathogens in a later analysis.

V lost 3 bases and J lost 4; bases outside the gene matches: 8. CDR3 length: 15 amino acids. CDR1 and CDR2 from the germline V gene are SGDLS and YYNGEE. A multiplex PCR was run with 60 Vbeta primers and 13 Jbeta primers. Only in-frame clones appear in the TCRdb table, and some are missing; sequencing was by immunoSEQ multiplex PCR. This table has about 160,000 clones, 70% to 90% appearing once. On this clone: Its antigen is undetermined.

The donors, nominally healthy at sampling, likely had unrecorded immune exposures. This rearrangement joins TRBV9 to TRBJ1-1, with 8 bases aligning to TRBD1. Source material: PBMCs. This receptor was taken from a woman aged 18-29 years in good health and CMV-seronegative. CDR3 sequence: CASSAQLTGGTEAFF. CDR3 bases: TGTGCCAGCAGCGCCCAATTAACAGGGGGCACTGAAGCTTTCTTT.